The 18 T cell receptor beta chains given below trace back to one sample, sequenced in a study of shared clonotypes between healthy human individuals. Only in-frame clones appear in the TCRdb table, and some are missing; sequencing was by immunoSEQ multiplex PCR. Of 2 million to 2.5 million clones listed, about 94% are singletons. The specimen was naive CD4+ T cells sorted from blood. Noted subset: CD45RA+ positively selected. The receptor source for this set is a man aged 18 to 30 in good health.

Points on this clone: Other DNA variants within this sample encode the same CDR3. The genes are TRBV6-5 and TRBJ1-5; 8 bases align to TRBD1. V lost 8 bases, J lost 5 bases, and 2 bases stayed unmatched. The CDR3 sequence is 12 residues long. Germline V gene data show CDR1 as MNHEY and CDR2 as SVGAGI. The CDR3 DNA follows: TGTGCCAGCGGACAGGGTGATCAGCCCCAGCATTTT. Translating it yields CASGQGDQPQHF.

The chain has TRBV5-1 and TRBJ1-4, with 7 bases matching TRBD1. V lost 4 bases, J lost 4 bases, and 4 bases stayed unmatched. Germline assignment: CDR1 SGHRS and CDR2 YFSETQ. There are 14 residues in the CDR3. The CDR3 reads CASSPGQNNEKLFF. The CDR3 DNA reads TGCGCCAGCAGCCCGGGACAGAATAATGAAAAACTGTTTTTT.

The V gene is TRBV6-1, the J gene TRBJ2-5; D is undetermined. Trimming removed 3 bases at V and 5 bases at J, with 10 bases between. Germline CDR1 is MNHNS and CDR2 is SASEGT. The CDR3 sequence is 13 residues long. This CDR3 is CASSDGQAETQYF. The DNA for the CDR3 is TGTGCCAGCAGTGATGGGCAGGCGGAGACCCAGTACTTC.

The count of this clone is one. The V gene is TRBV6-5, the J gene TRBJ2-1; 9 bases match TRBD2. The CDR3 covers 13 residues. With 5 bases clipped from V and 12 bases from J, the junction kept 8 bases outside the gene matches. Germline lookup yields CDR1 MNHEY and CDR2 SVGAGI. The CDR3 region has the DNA TGTGCCAGCAGTCGGACTAGCGATACCCCGCAGTTCTTC. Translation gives CASSRTSDTPQFF.

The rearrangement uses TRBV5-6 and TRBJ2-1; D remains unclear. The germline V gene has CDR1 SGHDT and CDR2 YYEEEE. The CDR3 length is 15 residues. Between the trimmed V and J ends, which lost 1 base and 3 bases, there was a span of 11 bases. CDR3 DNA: TGTGCCAGCAGCTTGATCGGTCCCATCTACAATGAGCAGTTCTTC. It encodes CASSLIGPIYNEQFF.

In DNA form, the CDR3 reads TGTGCCAGCAGCTTAACAATAAAGGGACAGGGAAGGGTGCGAGAGCAGTACTTC. Translated, it gives CASSLTIKGQGRVREQYF. The chain joins TRBV13 to TRBJ2-7; TRBD1 matches 9 bases. The CDR3 runs to 18 residues. Per the germline V gene, CDR1 is PRHDT and CDR2 is FYEKMQ (reference sequence). The ends lost 2 bases at V and 7 bases at J; junction bases unmatched: 18.

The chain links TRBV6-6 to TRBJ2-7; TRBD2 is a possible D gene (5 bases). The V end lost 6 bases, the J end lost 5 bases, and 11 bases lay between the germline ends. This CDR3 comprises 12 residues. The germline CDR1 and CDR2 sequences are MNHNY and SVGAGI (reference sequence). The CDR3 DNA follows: TGTGCCAGCAGCCCCGCGGGCCACGAGCAGTACTTC. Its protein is CASSPAGHEQYF.

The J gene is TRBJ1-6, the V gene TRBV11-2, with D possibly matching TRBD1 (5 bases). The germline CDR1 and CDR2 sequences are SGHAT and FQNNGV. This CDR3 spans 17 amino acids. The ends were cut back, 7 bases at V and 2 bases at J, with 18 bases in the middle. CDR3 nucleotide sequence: TGTGCCAGCACGACAGCTGGGGGAGACACCTATAATTCACCCCTCCACTTT. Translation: CASTTAGGDTYNSPLHF. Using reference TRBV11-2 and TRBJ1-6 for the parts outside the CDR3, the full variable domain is EAGVAQSPRYKIIEKRQSVAFWCNPISGHATLYWYQQILGQGPKLLIQFQNNGVVDDSQLPKDRFSAERLKGVDSTLKIQPAKLEDSAVYLCASTTAGGDTYNSPLHFGNGTRLTVT.

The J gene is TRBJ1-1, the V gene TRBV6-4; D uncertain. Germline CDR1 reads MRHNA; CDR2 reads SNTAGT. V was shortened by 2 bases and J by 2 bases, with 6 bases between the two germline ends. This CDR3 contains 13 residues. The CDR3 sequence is CASSDRPNTEAFF. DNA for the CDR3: TGTGCCAGCAGTGACAGGCCAAACACTGAAGCTTTCTTT.

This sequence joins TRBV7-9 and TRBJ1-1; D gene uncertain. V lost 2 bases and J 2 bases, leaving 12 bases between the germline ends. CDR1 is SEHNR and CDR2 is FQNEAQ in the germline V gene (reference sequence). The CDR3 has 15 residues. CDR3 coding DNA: TGTGCCAGCAGCTTAAGAGAAGGAGCCAACACTGAAGCTTTCTTT. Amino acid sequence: CASSLREGANTEAFF.

CDR3 bases: TGTGCCTGGAGTTCCGACAGGGACTATGGCTACACCTTC. Translating gives CAWSSDRDYGYTF. The V call is TRBV30, the J call TRBJ1-2; 7 bases agree with TRBD1. V lost 2 bases, J lost 3 bases, and 3 bases stayed unmatched. The CDR3 extends over 13 amino acids. CDR1 and CDR2 (germline): GTSNPN, SVGIG (reference sequence).

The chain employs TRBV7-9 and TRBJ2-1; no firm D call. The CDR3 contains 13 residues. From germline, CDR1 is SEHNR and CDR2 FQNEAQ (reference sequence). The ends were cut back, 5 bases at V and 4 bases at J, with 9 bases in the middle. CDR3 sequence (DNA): TGTGCCAGCAGCGCCGGCCGTTACAATGAGCAGTTCTTC. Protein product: CASSAGRYNEQFF.

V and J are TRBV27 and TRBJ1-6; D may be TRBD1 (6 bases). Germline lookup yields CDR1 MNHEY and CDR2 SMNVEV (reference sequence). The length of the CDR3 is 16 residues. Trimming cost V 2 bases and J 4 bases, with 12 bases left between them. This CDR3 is CASSLTGISYNSPLHF. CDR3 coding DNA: TGTGCCAGCAGTTTAACAGGGATAAGTTATAATTCACCCCTCCACTTT.

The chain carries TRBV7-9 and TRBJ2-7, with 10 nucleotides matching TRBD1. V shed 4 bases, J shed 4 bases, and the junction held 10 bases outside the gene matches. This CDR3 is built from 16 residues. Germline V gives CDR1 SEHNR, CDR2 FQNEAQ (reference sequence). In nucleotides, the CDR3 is TGTGCCAGCAGCTCGGGAGGGGGACAGGGGAGTTACGAGCAGTACTTC. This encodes CASSSGGGQGSYEQYF.

For the CDR3, the DNA is TGTGCCAGCAGTGAAAAGGGGGCCGAGAGGCCCCAGCATTTT. Translating it yields CASSEKGAERPQHF. The V gene is TRBV2, the J gene TRBJ1-5, with 7 bases matching TRBD1. CDR1 is SNHLY and CDR2 is FYNNEI in the germline V gene. The CDR3 loop spans 14 amino acids. Losses at the gene ends were 2 bases for V and 9 bases for J; bases not matched to a gene: 7.

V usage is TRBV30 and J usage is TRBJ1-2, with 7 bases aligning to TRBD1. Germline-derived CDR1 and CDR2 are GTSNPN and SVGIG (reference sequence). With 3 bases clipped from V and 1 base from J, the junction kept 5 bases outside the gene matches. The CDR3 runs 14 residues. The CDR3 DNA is TGTGCCTGGAGCCTCGGACAGGATAACTATGGCTACACCTTC. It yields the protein CAWSLGQDNYGYTF. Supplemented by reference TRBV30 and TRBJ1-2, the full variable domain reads SQTIHQWPATLVQPVGSPLSLECTVEGTSNPNLYWYRQAAGRGLQLLFYSVGIGQISSEVPQNLSASRPQDRQFILSSKKLLLSDSGFYLCAWSLGQDNYGYTFGSGTRLTVV.

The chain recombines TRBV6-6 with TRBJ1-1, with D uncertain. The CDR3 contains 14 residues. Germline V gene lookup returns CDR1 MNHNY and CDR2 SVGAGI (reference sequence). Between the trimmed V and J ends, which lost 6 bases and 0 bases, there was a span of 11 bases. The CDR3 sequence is CASSFGQMNTEAFF. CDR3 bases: TGTGCCAGCAGCTTCGGGCAGATGAACACTGAAGCTTTCTTT.

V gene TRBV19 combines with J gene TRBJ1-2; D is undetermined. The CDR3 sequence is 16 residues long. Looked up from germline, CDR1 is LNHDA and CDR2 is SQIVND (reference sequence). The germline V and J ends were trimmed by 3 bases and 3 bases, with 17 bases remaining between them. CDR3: CASSMFLQFPDYGYTF. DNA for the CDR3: TGTGCCAGTAGTATGTTTTTGCAATTCCCGGACTATGGCTACACCTTC.